These 14 T cell receptor beta chains share one sample of origin, sequenced in a study of cytomegalovirus exposure and HLA in healthy donors. Primers: 60 Vbeta forward and 13 Jbeta reverse. Generated by immunoSEQ multiplex PCR, the TCRdb table keeps only in-frame clones and is missing some. The data contain hundreds of thousands of clones, 60% to 80% of them singletons. The sequencing input was PBMCs. These receptors came from a woman in her 30s in good health and CMV-seronegative.

V is TRBV19 and J is TRBJ2-7; D gene unclear. The CDR3 runs to 13 residues. From germline, CDR1 is LNHDA and CDR2 SQIVND (reference sequence). V dropped 2 bases and J dropped 1 base, with 6 bases sitting between them. The CDR3 is CASSITSSYEQYF. The CDR3 DNA follows: TGTGCCAGTAGTATAACCAGTTCCTACGAGCAGTACTTC.

This chain joins TRBV7-3 and TRBJ1-2; the D gene is possibly TRBD1 (5 bases). The V and J ends lost 4 bases and 8 bases respectively, with 14 bases between them. The V gene's germline CDR1 is SGHTA and CDR2 FQGTGA. The CDR3 consists of 13 residues. The CDR3 DNA follows: TGTGCCAGCAGCTCCCTCGGGGGTTTAGGCTACACCTTC. This encodes CASSSLGGLGYTF. Supplemented by reference TRBV7-3 and TRBJ1-2, the full variable domain reads GAGVSQTPSNKVTEKGKYVELRCDPISGHTALYWYRQSLGQGPEFLIYFQGTGAADDSGLPNDRFFAVRPEGSVSTLKIQRTERGDSAVYLCASSSLGGLGYTFGSGTRLTVV.

The J gene is TRBJ1-6, the V gene TRBV19; the D is unclear. This CDR3 contains 15 residues. Trimming left V 0 bases short and J 13 bases short, with 16 bases between. Per the germline V gene, CDR1 is LNHDA and CDR2 is SQIVND (reference sequence). The CDR3 sequence: CASSIENSRRQPLHF. In nucleotides, the CDR3 is TGTGCCAGTAGTATAGAGAACAGCCGTCGGCAGCCCCTCCACTTT. The variable domain in full, with the rest retrieved from reference TRBV19 and TRBJ1-6, is DGGITQSPKYLFRKEGQNVTLSCEQNLNHDAMYWYRQDPGQGLRLIYYSQIVNDFQKGDIAEGYSVSREKKESFPLTVTSAQKNPTAFYLCASSIENSRRQPLHFGNGTRLTVT.

CDR3 in amino acids: CATSSNRAGGSQPQHF. CDR3 DNA sequence: TGTGCCACCAGCAGCAACAGAGCCGGGGGTAGTCAGCCCCAGCATTTT. This chain uses TRBV15 with TRBJ1-5; a possible D gene is TRBD1 (5 bases). V lost 3 bases and J lost 6, with 18 bases in between. Germline CDR1 is LNHNV and CDR2 is YYDKDF (reference sequence). The CDR3 consists of 16 residues.

CDR3 DNA sequence: TGTGCCAGCAGCCAACTAGCTGGGGAAAAACTGTTTTTT. Translated, it gives CASSQLAGEKLFF. The genes are TRBV14 and TRBJ1-4; D is unresolved. Trimming removed 2 bases at V and 8 bases at J, with 9 bases between. CDR3 size: 13 residues. The germline V gene has CDR1 SGHDN and CDR2 FVKESK.

The V and J genes are TRBV7-8 and TRBJ1-1, with 7 bases lining up with TRBD1. Germline CDR1 reads SGHVS; CDR2 reads FQNEAQ. J lost 2 bases, V lost 3 bases, and 9 bases had no gene match. This CDR3 has 16 amino acids. Here the CDR3 DNA reads TGTGCCAGCAGCTTGTTACCGGGACAGCTAAACACTGAAGCTTTCTTT. It codes for CASSLLPGQLNTEAFF.

The rearrangement joins TRBV5-1 to TRBJ1-5; the D gene is possibly TRBD1 (5 bases). Per germline, CDR1 SGHRS and CDR2 YFSETQ. The CDR3 is made up of 16 amino acids. With 7 bases removed from V and 0 bases from J, the gap between germline ends came to 17 bases. This CDR3 is CASASGGSNSNQPQHF. The DNA of the CDR3 is TGCGCCAGCGCCTCGGGGGGGTCCAATAGCAATCAGCCCCAGCATTTT.

The rearrangement uses TRBV18 and TRBJ2-7; 10 positions match TRBD2. Germline V gives CDR1 KGHSH, CDR2 LQKENI. The CDR3 contains 15 residues. J lost 3 bases, V lost 3 bases, and 5 bases had no gene match. The CDR3 region is CASSPTSGVVYEQYF. The CDR3 DNA is TGTGCCAGCTCACCTACTAGCGGGGTCGTCTACGAGCAGTACTTC.

This clone showed up many times. The chain links TRBV6-5 to TRBJ1-4; TRBD1 matches at 7 bases. Looked up from germline, CDR1 is MNHEY and CDR2 is SVGAGI. Losses at the gene ends were 3 bases for V and 4 bases for J; bases not matched to a gene: 8. The length of the CDR3 is 16 residues. This CDR3 reads CASSYSTGTFNEKLFF. In DNA form, the CDR3 reads TGTGCCAGCAGTTATTCGACAGGGACATTTAATGAAAAACTGTTTTTT.

In this sample, this clone turned up a few times. The J gene is TRBJ2-1, the V gene TRBV7-8; 16 nucleotides match TRBD2. This CDR3 is 18 amino acids long. Germline V gene sequence: CDR1 SGHVS, CDR2 FQNEAQ. V gave up 5 bases and J gave up 7 bases; unmatched junction bases: 11. CDR3 sequence reads: CASSLITGTSGRGNEQFF. CDR3 DNA sequence: TGTGCCAGCAGCCTAATCACCGGGACTAGCGGGAGGGGGAATGAGCAGTTCTTC.

In this sample, this clone turned up a few times. This rearrangement joins TRBV2 to TRBJ2-7, with TRBD2 matching 13 bases. Per germline, CDR1 SNHLY and CDR2 FYNNEI. V lost 11 bases to trimming and J lost 5 bases; unmatched junction nucleotides: 12. This CDR3 spans 15 amino acids. CDR3 sequence reads: CADSKRTSGSDEQYF. CDR3 sequence (DNA): TGTGCCGACAGCAAAAGGACTAGCGGGAGCGACGAGCAGTACTTC. Supplemented by reference TRBV2 and TRBJ2-7, the full variable domain reads EPEVTQTPSHQVTQMGQEVILRCVPISNHLYFYWYRQILGQKVEFLVSFYNNEISEKSEIFDDQFSVERPDGSNFTLKIRSTKLEDSAMYFCADSKRTSGSDEQYFGPGTRLTVT.

V and J are TRBV10-3 and TRBJ2-1; 10 nucleotides match TRBD2. This CDR3 is built from 15 residues. CDR1 and CDR2 (germline): ENHRY, SYGVKD. Trimming removed 5 bases from V and 7 bases from J; junction bases left unmatched: 8. This CDR3 reads CAISMGSGGRNEQFF. In nucleotides, the CDR3 is TGTGCCATCAGTATGGGTAGCGGGGGGAGGAATGAGCAGTTCTTC.

Concerning this clone: Other DNA sequences within the sample encode an identical CDR3. This sequence joins TRBV5-1 and TRBJ1-1; 8 positions agree with TRBD1. The germline gives CDR1 SGHRS, CDR2 YFSETQ. The junction had 4 bases not matched to a gene; V was cut back by 4 bases and J by 2 bases. The CDR3 runs to 14 residues. CDR3 in amino acids: CASSLTGVNTEAFF. The DNA for the CDR3 is TGCGCCAGCAGCCTGACAGGGGTAAACACTGAAGCTTTCTTT.

This chain links TRBV23-1 with TRBJ2-1; 9 bases align to TRBD2. TRBV23-1 is marked as an open reading frame, function uncertain. The V and J ends lost 3 bases and 8 bases, in that order; junction bases with no gene match: 14. CDR3 length: 17 amino acids. DNA for the CDR3: TGCGCCAGCAGTCAGGTGGGTAGCGGGAGATCACGGGATGAGCAGTTCTTC. Its protein product is CASSQVGSGRSRDEQFF.